This T cell receptor beta chain was captured in a study of shared clonotypes between healthy human individuals. Of note for this clone: As yet, its antigen is unknown.

Profiled with immunoSEQ multiplex PCR; TCRdb holds only in-frame clones, not every one. This repertoire shows some 680,000 clones, 55% to 85% found once; its top ten account for 1.5% to 2%. Whole-study findings and limits: Shared across four donors were roughly 5.3% of the naive CD4 clonotypes.

Germline V gene sequence: CDR1 MNHEY, CDR2 SMNVEV (reference sequence). The CDR3 loop spans 13 amino acids. V was clipped by 5 bases and J by 1 base, with 9 bases between them. This clonotype was obtained from a woman aged 25 to 45 in good health. The gene calls are TRBV27 and TRBJ2-7; D remains ambiguous. What was sequenced was memory CD4+ T cells sorted from blood. Sample subset: CD45RA-negative fraction. CDR3 residues: CASSVHGSYEQYF. CDR3 nucleotides: TGTGCCAGCAGTGTTCACGGTTCCTACGAGCAGTACTTC.